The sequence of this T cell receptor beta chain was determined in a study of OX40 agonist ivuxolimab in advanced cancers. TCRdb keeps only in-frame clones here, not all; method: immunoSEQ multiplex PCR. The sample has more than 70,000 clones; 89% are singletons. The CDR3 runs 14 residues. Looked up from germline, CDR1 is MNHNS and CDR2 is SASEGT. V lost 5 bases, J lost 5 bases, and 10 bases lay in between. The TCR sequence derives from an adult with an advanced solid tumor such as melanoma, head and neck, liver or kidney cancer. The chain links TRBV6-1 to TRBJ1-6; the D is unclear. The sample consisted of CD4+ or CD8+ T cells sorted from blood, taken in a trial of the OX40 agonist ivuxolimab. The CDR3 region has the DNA TGTGCCAGCAGTTATGGCTATAATAATTCACCCCTCCACTTT. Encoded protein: CASSYGYNNSPLHF.